This TCR beta chain originates from a study of cytomegalovirus exposure and HLA in healthy donors (TCRdb year 2017). As for the study more broadly: An earlier analysis of approximately 550 of the donors reported approximately 270 Gb of sequence data and roughly 100 million unique TCR beta sequences from 150 million to 200 million T cells. To predict cytomegalovirus infection status, the study brought together high-throughput TCR immunosequencing, statistical association of individual TCRs with disease status, and machine learning. In an earlier analysis of 550 to 700 of the donors, high-throughput TCR beta sequencing was used to judge whether each TCR beta V gene segment behaved as functional or pseudogenic. Among some 410 genotyped donors of the cohort, an average of around 240,000 unique TCR beta nucleotide sequences were sequenced per donor, around 18% of them non-productive. Rather than using new phenotypic data, the later analysis identified candidate immune exposures from TCR beta sequences and from how often those sequences occurred across donors. The aim of the study was to test whether cataloging public T cell receptors could identify signatures of past pathogen exposure. A separate validation cohort of more than 100 different subjects was used in addition to the approximately 700-subject first cohort. A later analysis re-analyzed previously published TCR beta repertoires from 650 to 800 donors and added high-resolution HLA genotyping to study TCR occurrence patterns. Genome-wide SNP genotypes for about 55% of the roughly 670 donors were used in a later genetic analysis, which treated that subset as a discovery cohort. Every repertoire in the discovery cohort had been generated on one and the same sequencing platform. Class I and class II HLA loci were covered by the typing at four-digit resolution. About 280 gigabases of sequencing data and 70 million to 85 million unique TCR sequences were included in an early release covering 550 to 650 HLA-typed donors. The number of typed donors differed by locus: about 620-640 for A, B, C, DRB1 and DQB1; about 520 for DQA1; fewer than 610 for DPA1; and 400 to 480 for DPB1. Among the roughly 390 genotyped donors, around 81% belonged to the genetic ancestry cluster associated with self-reported Caucasian donors. The study used immunosequencing to profile the T cell repertoires of 666 subjects and linked those repertoires to cytomegalovirus serostatus. Donor age, sex, ethnicity and CMV serostatus were compiled together with the repertoire data. Roughly 5 DR-DQ haplotypes were treated as single units for association and clustering because of strong linkage in the cohort.

This clone was counted a few times. Its target antigen remains unknown. Base-call qualities are not available, and no considerably larger clone is one nucleotide away. In total, approximately 690 healthy bone marrow donors made up the cohort. At the time of sampling, all cohort members were nominally healthy, though unrecorded immune exposures were likely present. The donor was CMV seronegative and was included in the group of approximately 350 seronegative cohort members. A peripheral blood sample was collected from each donor, and TCR beta sequencing was performed on peripheral blood mononuclear cells. The Qiagen DNeasy Blood Extraction Kit was used to extract genomic DNA from the blood cell samples. Receptors were amplified or captured by the immunoSEQ multiplex PCR assay. For the multiplex PCR, a mixture combining 60 forward primers for TCR Vbeta segments and 13 reverse primers for TCR Jbeta segments was used. Amplification of the CDR3 region of rearranged TCR beta genes was performed with a multiplex PCR assay on genomic DNA. The amplified TCR beta libraries were sequenced on the Illumina HiSeq System as 87-base-pair reads. As for the original processing: In a later analysis, tens of millions of unique TCR beta chains were counted across the roughly 670 repertoires, and roughly 10 million of these chains were shared by at least two donors. Raw reads were error-corrected and collapsed into unique sequences with a nearest-neighbor algorithm that merged closely related sequences to remove PCR and sequencing errors. V, D and J gene segments were assigned by aligning CDR3 sequences to IMGT reference sequences. Each retained sequence needed at least a six-nucleotide match to both a V gene segment and a J gene segment. Rearrangements were called productive when the CDR3 lacked stop codons and stayed in frame with V and J; all others were non-productive. Following IMGT convention, CDR3 was defined as the stretch from the second conserved V-encoded cysteine to the conserved J-encoded phenylalanine. The earlier analysis of about 530 of the donors excluded any sequence lacking an unambiguous match to a single V gene segment. In an earlier analysis of around 600 of the donors, V segments were called functional above 56.7% productive rearrangements and were called segregating when the between-donor standard deviation exceeded 5%. A statistical classification framework was built to diagnose cytomegalovirus status from the catalog of TCR beta chain sequences. V and J gene assignment, in a later analysis, came from comparing TCR nucleotide sequences with IMGT/GENE-DB human TR gene sequences. Using the TCRdist pipeline, a later analysis assigned CDR3 sequences along with most-parsimonious VDJ recombination scenarios. A later analysis defined each TCR beta chain by its CDR3 amino acid sequence plus V-gene family, and excluded reads lacking a unique V-gene family. To address suspected cross-contamination and a sequencing artifact, a later analysis removed approximately 590 highly shared, low-generation-probability nucleotide sequences. A later analysis calculated a clonal expansion index for each public chain from normalized within-repertoire ranks of inferred template counts. In a later analysis, generation probabilities were computed using a VDJ recombination model fitted to out-of-frame rearrangements, and the results were checked against IGoR. In a later analysis, TCR-TCR, TCR-HLA and TCR-CMV co-occurrence was scored with hypergeometric tests, and a repertoire-size bias correction was applied to TCR pairs. To estimate false discovery rates, a later analysis permuted the HLA or CMV assignments 20 times. A later analysis grouped co-occurring TCRs with DBSCAN, adding TCRdist sequence similarity when clustering within HLA-allele-positive subsets. Repertoires with fewer than 30,000 or more than 120,000 public chains, plus five repertoires with anomalous nucleotide sharing, were excluded from co-occurrence clustering. TCRdb provides this immuneACCESS table in a form limited to in-frame rearrangements. Some clones are lacking; in checked studies, under half of them reflect an unresolved V gene, and why the rest are absent is not known. That table gives V, J and clone size, and the DNA gave D and trimming. The sample table contains roughly 150,000 clones; only one count was recorded for around 72% of them. Clones ranked in the top ten supply 2% to 2.5% of the sample.

Broad study findings and their caveats: Most CMV-associated TCR beta chains appeared to be HLA-restricted in a later analysis, and the HLA associations seemed to be driven largely by CMV exposure. Because HLA typing was unavailable for some donors at each locus, only the typed subset was used in association tests. A few of the identified cytomegalovirus-associated TCR beta chains were confirmed in vitro to be specific for cytomegalovirus antigens. Compared with equally common non-associated chains, HLA-associated TCR beta chains in a later analysis were more clonally expanded and had lower generation probabilities. A later analysis found that TCR association rates varied across HLA loci, with DRB1 alleles showing the most associated TCRs and HLA-C alleles the fewest. An association between a missense DCLRE1C variant and V-gene and J-gene trimming of TCR beta chains was found in a later genetic analysis and replicated in an independent cohort. Strong co-occurrence of HLA alleles, especially DR and DQ, made assigning TCR associations to individual alleles difficult. Specific HLA alleles were associated with roughly 16,000 TCR beta sequences at a false discovery rate of 0.05 in a later analysis. Linkage disequilibrium might explain the correlated functional status among segregating V segments, but an unknown experimental factor could not be excluded. Sequencing depth was assumed to be roughly uniform across donors in the presence/absence analyses, though that assumption may not hold. CMV serostatus was the only immune exposure information available for the cohort. Cytomegalovirus status was reported to be diagnosed by the classifier with high specificity and sensitivity in both the original and validation cohorts. Because counts were too low, approximately 18 rarely observed V segments, including chromosome 9 orphons, were excluded from the earlier analysis of 587 of the donors. The authors suggested that the approach could potentially be generalized to other disease states and immunological phenotypes. A total of 150 to 200 TCR beta chains were listed by the study as associated with cytomegalovirus. An earlier analysis of approximately 530 of the donors showed that most TCR beta V segments appeared in productive rearrangements either about 87% or about 30% of the time, which broadly matched IMGT annotations. A further reported finding was that TCR beta sequences accurately predicted the HLA-A and HLA-B alleles for most subjects in the first cohort. A later analysis reported that several top co-occurrence clusters appeared linked to parvovirus B19, influenza, CMV and Epstein-Barr virus. A group of highly shared sequence variants was considered likely to be a technical artifact of the sequencing pipeline. Most TCR sequences were seen in very few donors, while some public TCRs were found in many individuals. According to a later genetic analysis, donors in an Asian-associated ancestry cluster had fewer N-insertions in productive TCRs than the roughly 670-donor mean. The cohort was sequenced for TCR beta chains only, and without alpha or paired-chain data the features that could be detected were limited.

This TCR was recovered from a man in his forties or fifties in good health and CMV-seronegative. The specimen sequenced was PBMCs.

The nucleotide sequence reads as follows: TGTGCCAGCAGCTTCCAGGCCCAGGGTAATGAAAAACTGTTTTTT. The encoded protein is CASSFQAQGNEKLFF. This receptor chain uses TRBV7-9 and TRBJ1-4; tentative D gene TRBD1, with 5 bases matching. Via the germline V gene (reference sequence), CDR1 is SEHNR and CDR2 FQNEAQ. The CDR3 runs 15 amino acids, cysteine and phenylalanine included. Kept here is only the CDR3 DNA, which spans 45 bases and is read in frame from base 1. Relative to germline, V is 3 bases shorter and J is 4 bases shorter, with 12 bases between their ends.